These 20 T cell receptor beta chains came from one sample sequenced in a study of T cells in Graves' hyperthyroidism and ophthalmopathy. Amplification targeted TCR beta CDR3 regions from RNA transcripts. The primer set for the first-round RT-PCR of the TCR CDR3 was HTBI. One entry per CDR3 protein results from TCRdb running MiXCR on the multiplex PCR reads. The sample has roughly 840,000 distinct CDR3 sequences, around 39% seen once. The specimen was blood. Every receptor here comes from a man between 18 and 35 years old with Graves' hyperthyroidism.

J is TRBJ2-5 and V is TRBV7-2; 11 bases are shared with TRBD2. Germline V gene data show CDR1 as SGHTA and CDR2 as FQGNSA. J gave up 11 bases and V 4 bases, and 9 bases lay outside the gene matches. This CDR3 has 14 amino acids. CDR3 DNA: TGTGCCAGCAGCTCCCTCCTAGCGGGAGGTCGGCAGTACTTC. This codes for CASSSLLAGGRQYF.

This clonotype was seen more than once but under ten times. J is TRBJ2-2 and V is TRBV7-9, with D uncertain. Germline-derived CDR1 and CDR2 are SEHNR and FQNEAQ (reference sequence). Trimming took off 2 bases at V and 3 bases at J, with 10 bases between the two ends. This CDR3 region has 15 residues. CDR3 in DNA: TGTGCCAGCAGCTTAAGTCGGCAGCACACCGGGGAGCTGTTTTTT. It encodes CASSLSRQHTGELFF. Combining the CDR3 with reference TRBV7-9 and TRBJ2-2 gives the whole variable domain DTGVSQNPRHKITKRGQNVTFRCDPISEHNRLYWYRQTLGQGPEFLTYFQNEAQLEKSRLLSDRFSAERPKGSFSTLEIQRTEQGDSAMYLCASSLSRQHTGELFFGEGSRLTVL.

This clonotype was seen a handful of times. V gene TRBV7-6 combines with J gene TRBJ2-7; 8 bases agree with TRBD1. V was clipped by 4 bases and J by 2 bases; unmatched bases: 7. The CDR3 contains 15 residues. Looked up from germline, CDR1 is SGHVS and CDR2 is FNYEAQ. CDR3 amino acids: CASSSRQGRAYEQYF. Here the CDR3 DNA reads TGTGCCAGCAGCTCCCGACAGGGGCGCGCCTACGAGCAGTACTTC. The entire variable domain, with the rest obtained from reference TRBV7-6 and TRBJ2-7, is as follows: GAGVSQSPRYKVTKRGQDVALRCDPISGHVSLYWYRQALGQGPEFLTYFNYEAQQDKSGLPNDRFSAERPEGSISTLTIQRTEQRDSAMYRCASSSRQGRAYEQYFGPGTRLTVT.

This clonotype occurred a few times. The CDR3 DNA reads TGTGCCAGCAGTTGGGGGACAGGGGTCGGAAACACCATATATTTT. Translated: CASSWGTGVGNTIYF. This chain uses TRBV7-8 with TRBJ1-3; 10 bases map to TRBD1. The CDR3 is made up of 15 amino acids. Germline lookup yields CDR1 SGHVS and CDR2 FQNEAQ. Trimming took 6 bases from V and 4 from J; bases not matched to a gene: 6.

This clonotype was seen repeatedly, ten times or more. The rearrangement links TRBV9 to TRBJ1-5, with D perhaps TRBD1 (6 bases). CDR1 and CDR2 (germline): SGDLS, YYNGEE. There are 13 residues in the CDR3. V was cut by 4 bases and J by 6 bases, with 11 bases left in between. CDR3 sequence: CASSPDSGQPQHF. The CDR3 DNA reads TGTGCCAGCAGCCCGGACAGCGGTCAGCCCCAGCATTTT.

This clonotype has a handful of counts. The V and J genes are TRBV7-9 and TRBJ1-1; D may be TRBD1 (6 bases). V was shortened by 3 bases and J by 7 bases, with 12 bases between the two germline ends. Germline CDR1 and CDR2: SEHNR and FQNEAQ (reference sequence). CDR3 length: 13 residues. DNA of the CDR3: TGTGCCAGCAGCTTTAACAGAGGGGGTGAAGCTTTCTTT. It specifies CASSFNRGGEAFF.

Many counts were recorded for this clonotype. The chain is built from TRBV7-8 and TRBJ2-7; unclear D gene. This CDR3 spans 15 amino acids. In germline, CDR1 is SGHVS, CDR2 FQNEAQ. The V and J ends lost 0 bases and 0 bases respectively, with 9 bases between them. The DNA of the CDR3 is TGTGCCAGCAGCTTAGCGATTAGCAACTCCTACGAGCAGTACTTC. It translates to CASSLAISNSYEQYF.

This clonotype has more than one count but fewer than ten. The chain links TRBV3-1 to TRBJ2-5; D possibly matches TRBD1 or TRBD2 (5 bases each). The germline V and J ends were trimmed by 5 bases and 2 bases, with 12 bases remaining between them. Germline assignment: CDR1 LGHDT and CDR2 YNNKEL (reference sequence). This CDR3 has 14 residues. CDR3 DNA sequence: TGTGCCAGCAGCGGGACGGACGTTCAAGAGACCCAGTACTTC. It codes for CASSGTDVQETQYF.

The gene calls are TRBV7-8 and TRBJ2-7; D remains unclear. Looked up from germline, CDR1 is SGHVS and CDR2 is FQNEAQ. The CDR3 is 14 amino acids. Trimming removed 5 bases from V and 0 bases from J, with 11 bases in between. CDR3 protein: CASSKHDTSYEQYF. CDR3 in DNA: TGTGCCAGCAGCAAACACGACACCTCCTACGAGCAGTACTTC.

This clonotype has a handful of counts. This chain uses TRBV29-1 with TRBJ2-3; 7 bases line up with TRBD2. Trimming at V came to 7 bases and at J to 5 bases, leaving 12 bases not matched to a gene. Germline loops: CDR1 SQVTM, CDR2 ANQGSEA. The CDR3 covers 14 residues. In nucleotides, the CDR3 is TGCAGCGGGGTCGGCGGGAGTAGCGGAGATACGCAGTATTTT. Encoded protein: CSGVGGSSGDTQYF.

The rearrangement uses TRBV9 and TRBJ1-6; TRBD1 agrees at 9 bases. Germline V lookup: CDR1 SGDLS, CDR2 YYNGEE. The CDR3 contains 15 residues. V trimming: 4 bases; J trimming: 7 bases; junction bases outside the gene matches: 6. The CDR3, as DNA: TGTGCCAGCAGCCAAGAGGACAGGGGCAATTCACCCCTCCACTTT. It specifies CASSQEDRGNSPLHF.

J is TRBJ1-2 and V is TRBV7-9; D uncertain. V was clipped by 1 base and J by 7 bases, with 19 bases between them. This CDR3 is 16 amino acids long. The germline V gene has CDR1 SEHNR and CDR2 FQNEAQ (reference sequence). This chain's CDR3 is CASSLGTGFGWSGYTF. The CDR3 region has the DNA TGTGCCAGCAGCTTAGGAACCGGGTTCGGATGGTCTGGCTACACCTTC.

The chain joins TRBV6-6 to TRBJ1-2, with D perhaps TRBD1 (6 bases). The CDR3 has 13 residues. Germline V gene lookup returns CDR1 MNHNY and CDR2 SVGAGI (reference sequence). The V end lost 11 bases, the J end lost 1 base, and 14 bases lay between the germline ends. The CDR3 region is CAGHRELNYGYTF. The CDR3 DNA is TGTGCCGGACACAGGGAACTTAACTATGGCTACACCTTC.

Worth noting for this clonotype: The junction and the germline gene differ at one end; a read error may be behind it. The chain recombines TRBV9 with TRBJ2-7; no reliable D call. Germline V gene data show CDR1 as SGDLS and CDR2 as YYNGEE. CDR3 length: 15 amino acids. The CDR3 is CASSSLETVTYEQYF. In nucleotides, the CDR3 is TGCGCCAGCAGTAGTCTCGAGACGGTGACCTACGAGCAGTACTTC.

This chain joins TRBV19 and TRBJ2-7, with 9 bases fitting TRBD2. Germline V lookup: CDR1 LNHDA, CDR2 SQIVND (reference sequence). The CDR3 is made up of 17 amino acids. Losses at the gene ends were 4 bases for V and 2 bases for J; bases not matched to a gene: 12. The CDR3 protein is CASSTSPGSGRPYEQYF. CDR3 coding DNA: TGTGCCAGTAGTACCTCCCCGGGTAGCGGGAGACCCTACGAGCAGTACTTC.

This clonotype was recorded a few times. CDR3 nucleotide sequence: TGTGCCACCAGTGACGACAGGGACGACTACACCTTC. Protein product: CATSDDRDDYTF. The V and J genes are TRBV24-1 and TRBJ1-2; TRBD1 aligns across 7 bases. Trimming removed 4 bases from V and 10 bases from J; junction bases left unmatched: 5. Germline assignment: CDR1 KGHDR and CDR2 SFDVKD. The CDR3 sequence is 12 residues long.

The sample holds many counts of this clonotype. This chain uses TRBV2 with TRBJ1-4; D possibly corresponds to TRBD1 (5 bases). The CDR3 has 15 residues. V lost 5 bases, J lost 7 bases, and 17 bases lay in between. Germline values: CDR1 SNHLY, CDR2 FYNNEI. CDR3 protein: CASSSEGNRGEKLFF. In DNA, the CDR3 is TGTGCCAGCAGTTCGGAGGGGAACAGAGGTGAAAAACTGTTTTTT.

A single count supports this clonotype. This chain joins TRBV9 and TRBJ2-7; D possibly uses TRBD1 or TRBD2 (6 bases each). Trimming took off 0 bases at V and 2 bases at J, with 15 bases between the two ends. The CDR3 has 16 residues. The germline CDR1 and CDR2 sequences are SGDLS and YYNGEE. The CDR3 sequence is CASSVEGTQGTYEQYF. The DNA for the CDR3 is TGTGCCAGCAGCGTAGAGGGGACTCAGGGGACCTACGAGCAGTACTTC.

About this clonotype itself: This may be a read error: a much more frequent sequence differs by one nucleotide. V is TRBV7-2 and J is TRBJ1-5; D remains ambiguous. The CDR3 is 14 residues long. From germline, CDR1 is SGHTA and CDR2 FQGNSA. In nucleotides, the CDR3 is TGTGTCAGCAGCTTAGGAGGGTCGGATCAGCCCCAGCATTTT. Its translation is CVSSLGGSDQPQHF.

CDR3 sequence: CASRVARDSGYTF. For the CDR3, the DNA is TGTGCCTCCAGGGTAGCAAGGGACAGTGGCTACACCTTC. The chain is built from TRBV2 and TRBJ1-2, with 7 nucleotides matching TRBD1. CDR1 and CDR2 from the germline V gene are SNHLY and FYNNEI. The CDR3 runs to 13 residues. V gave up 11 bases and J gave up 7 bases; unmatched junction bases: 13.